This T cell receptor (beta chain) was observed in a study of radiation and T cells in renal cell carcinoma (dated by TCRdb to about 2020). General notes on the study: Samples came from a clinical trial, in which primary renal cell carcinomas received 15 Gy stereotactic body radiation therapy followed by nephrectomy 4 weeks later. In total, fewer than 55 samples, comprising approximately 25 tumors and 27 peripheral blood samples, were subjected to TCR beta sequencing. A total of approximately 4 million unique CDR3 nucleotide sequences, encoding fewer than 3,000,000 unique CDR3 amino acid sequences, were found across all 50 or so samples. Findings and caveats that apply to the study as a whole: Top tumor clonotypes rose in blood from baseline to 2 weeks post-radiation, then contracted by 4 weeks, suggesting transient expansion of tumor-resident clones. Because no pretreatment tumor biopsies were available, whether clonotypes were present in the tumor at baseline could not be determined. Because the trial had a single-armed design, the trial could not examine how radiation dose or scheduling affected the TCR repertoire. Tracking of blood repertoire dynamics stopped at more than three weeks after treatment, with no follow-up past that point.

TCR beta libraries were generated from genomic DNA with the immunoSEQ kit, following the manufacturer's recommendations. To prepare the libraries, a first multiplex PCR with proprietary primers was run, followed by a second PCR that added unique barcodes, and a bead cleanup was done after each round. A kit-provided positive control reaction and a negative control reaction were included in every sample batch. The final libraries were assessed on an Agilent 4200 TapeStation D1000 ScreenTape, pooled by volume, and quantified by qPCR. Sequencing was performed on an Illumina NextSeq500 using a MidOutput 150-cycle cartridge, with 156 Read1 cycles, 15 Index1 cycles, and the kit custom primers. The pooled library was loaded at about 0.93 pM with approximately 20% PhiX control spiked in. On the study's bioinformatics: Vendor-processed data were analyzed in R, with a clonotype defined as all T cells sharing the same CDR3 nucleotide sequence. For clone abundance analyses, frequencies were normalized to the 10,000 most abundant clones in each sample. Before analysis, public T cell clones were removed, and these numbered fewer than six per sample on average. An abundance difference of at least 32-fold between compartments was the criterion for calling clonotypes tumor-enriched or baseline blood-enriched. A beta-binomial differential abundance model was used to identify clonotypes that expanded or contracted between blood time points. The Baroni-Urbani and Buser coefficient was used to measure tumor-blood repertoire similarity, and groups were compared with two-tailed Wilcoxon tests in R. Entries here come from immuneACCESS through TCRdb and include only in-frame sequences with V and J called. Some clones fail to appear in such tables; in the studies checked, an unresolved V gene covers under half of the shortfall, and the cause of the remainder is unknown. V, J and clone size are those of that table, while D and trimming were read from the DNA. This sample holds some 110,000 clones; roughly 80% were observed only once. The ten largest clones take up 2.5% to 3.5% of the sample.

This clone was observed a handful of times. It has no known antigen specificity. Base qualities were left out, and no much larger clone turns up one base away. Including the terminal cysteine and phenylalanine, the CDR3 comprises 11 residues. CDR3 DNA is the only sequence kept; it has 33 bases, read in frame from the first base. Cut back by 5 bases and 4 bases, the V and J ends lie 4 bases apart. Per the germline V gene, SGHDT is the CDR1 and YYEEEE is the CDR2. The time point label here, explained by the study, means: baseline pretreatment blood. What this sample's treatment or condition label stands for: 15 Gy SBRT to primary tumor, nephrectomy 4 weeks later. To follow tumor-enriched clonotypes, peripheral blood was collected serially from radiation-treated patients at baseline and again at 2 weeks and 4 weeks after SBRT. Every patient's renal cell carcinoma showed clear cell pathology. Genomic DNA for TCR sequencing was prepared using the QIAamp DNA Blood Mini Kit (Qiagen). Samples were included in the analyses only if all quality control checks were passed.

The chain was built from TRBV5-6 and TRBJ2-1; the D gene cannot be named for sure. The TCR comes from a woman aged 55-69 years with renal cell carcinoma. Sequenced material: blood, taken from a patient whose treatment included radiotherapy and nephrectomy. The encoded CDR3 is CASSTYNEQFF. The DNA is TGTGCCAGCAGTACATACAATGAGCAGTTCTTC.